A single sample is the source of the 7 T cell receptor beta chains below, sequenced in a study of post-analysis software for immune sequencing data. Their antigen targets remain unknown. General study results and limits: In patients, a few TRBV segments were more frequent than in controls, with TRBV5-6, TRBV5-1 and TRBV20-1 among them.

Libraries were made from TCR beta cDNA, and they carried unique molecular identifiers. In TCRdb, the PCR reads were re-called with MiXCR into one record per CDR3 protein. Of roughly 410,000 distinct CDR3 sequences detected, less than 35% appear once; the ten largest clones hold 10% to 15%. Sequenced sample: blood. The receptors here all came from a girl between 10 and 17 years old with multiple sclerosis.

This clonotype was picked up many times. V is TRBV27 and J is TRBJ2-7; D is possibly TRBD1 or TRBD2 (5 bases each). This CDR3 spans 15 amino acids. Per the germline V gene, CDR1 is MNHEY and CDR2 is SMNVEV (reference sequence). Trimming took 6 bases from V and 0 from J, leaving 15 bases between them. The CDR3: CASRRGGRNSYEQYF. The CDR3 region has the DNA TGTGCCAGCAGGAGGGGCGGGCGAAACTCCTACGAGCAGTACTTC.

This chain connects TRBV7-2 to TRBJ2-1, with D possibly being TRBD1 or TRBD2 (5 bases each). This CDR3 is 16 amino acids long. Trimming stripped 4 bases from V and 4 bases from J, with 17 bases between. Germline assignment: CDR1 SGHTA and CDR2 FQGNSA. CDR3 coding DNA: TGTGCCAGCAGCTCCTTGGGCCTAGCAGGGTACAATGAGCAGTTCTTC. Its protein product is CASSSLGLAGYNEQFF.

The CDR3 nucleotides are TGTGCCAGCAGCCCGTGGACAGGGGGTGATCCTGAAGCTTTCTTT. As protein: CASSPWTGGDPEAFF. This chain joins TRBV7-2 and TRBJ1-1; 10 bases align to TRBD1. CDR1 is SGHTA, CDR2 FQGNSA, per germline. CDR3 size: 15 residues. V shed 5 bases, J shed 6 bases, and the junction held 9 bases outside the gene matches. The full variable domain, completed using reference TRBV7-2 and TRBJ1-1, is GAGVSQSPSNKVTEKGKDVELRCDPISGHTALYWYRQSLGQGLEFLIYFQGNSAPDKSGLPSDRFSAERTGGSVSTLTIQRTQQEDSAVYLCASSPWTGGDPEAFFGQGTRLTVV.

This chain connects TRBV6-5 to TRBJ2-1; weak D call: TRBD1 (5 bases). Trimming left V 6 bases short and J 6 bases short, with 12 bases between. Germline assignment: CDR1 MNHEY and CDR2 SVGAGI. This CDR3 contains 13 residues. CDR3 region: CASRPLQGNEQFF. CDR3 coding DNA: TGTGCCAGCAGGCCCCTCCAGGGCAATGAGCAGTTCTTC.

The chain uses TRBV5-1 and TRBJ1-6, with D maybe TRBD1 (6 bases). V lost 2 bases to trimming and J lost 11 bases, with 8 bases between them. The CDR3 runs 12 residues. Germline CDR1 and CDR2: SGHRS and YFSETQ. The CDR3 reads CASSFQGPPLHF. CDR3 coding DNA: TGCGCCAGCAGCTTCCAGGGGCCACCCCTCCACTTT.

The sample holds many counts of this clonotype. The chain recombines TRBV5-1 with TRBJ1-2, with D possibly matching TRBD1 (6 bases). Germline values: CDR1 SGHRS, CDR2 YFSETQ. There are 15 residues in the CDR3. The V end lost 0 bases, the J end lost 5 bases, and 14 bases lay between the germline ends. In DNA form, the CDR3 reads TGCGCCAGCAGCTTGGATGTGGGGGGCGGATATGGCTACACCTTC. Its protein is CASSLDVGGGYGYTF.

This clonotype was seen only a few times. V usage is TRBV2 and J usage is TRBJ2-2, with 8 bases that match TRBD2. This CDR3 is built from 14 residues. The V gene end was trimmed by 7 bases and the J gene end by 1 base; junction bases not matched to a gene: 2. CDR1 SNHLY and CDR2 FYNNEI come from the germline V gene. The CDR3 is CASKRGMNTGELFF. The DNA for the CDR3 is TGTGCCAGCAAGCGGGGGATGAACACCGGGGAGCTGTTTTTT.